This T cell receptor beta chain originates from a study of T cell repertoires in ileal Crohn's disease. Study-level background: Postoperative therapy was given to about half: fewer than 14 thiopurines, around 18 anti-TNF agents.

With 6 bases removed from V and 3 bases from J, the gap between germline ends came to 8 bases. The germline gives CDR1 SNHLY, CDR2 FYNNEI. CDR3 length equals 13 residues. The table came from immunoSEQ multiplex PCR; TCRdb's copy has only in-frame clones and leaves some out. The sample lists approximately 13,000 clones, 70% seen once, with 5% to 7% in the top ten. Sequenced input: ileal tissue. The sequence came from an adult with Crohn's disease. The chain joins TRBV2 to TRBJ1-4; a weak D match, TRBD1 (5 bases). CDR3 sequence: CASRRDPNEKLFF. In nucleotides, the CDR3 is TGTGCCAGCAGGCGGGACCCTAATGAAAAACTGTTTTTT.